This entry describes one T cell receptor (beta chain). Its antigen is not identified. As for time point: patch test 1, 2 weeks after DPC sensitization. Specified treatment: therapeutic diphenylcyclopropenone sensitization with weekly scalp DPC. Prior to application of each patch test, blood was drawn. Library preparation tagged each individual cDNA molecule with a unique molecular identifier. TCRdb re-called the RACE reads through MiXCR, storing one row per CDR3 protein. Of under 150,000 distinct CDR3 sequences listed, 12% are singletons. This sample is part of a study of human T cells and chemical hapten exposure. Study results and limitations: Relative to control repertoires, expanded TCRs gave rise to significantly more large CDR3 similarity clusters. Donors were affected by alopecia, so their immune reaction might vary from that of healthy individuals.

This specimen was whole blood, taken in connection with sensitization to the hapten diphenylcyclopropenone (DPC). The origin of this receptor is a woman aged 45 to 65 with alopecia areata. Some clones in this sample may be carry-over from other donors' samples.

The CDR3 loop reads CASSLGLALSYEQYF. The CDR3 DNA follows: TGTGCCAGCAGCTTGGGCCTAGCCCTCTCCTACGAGCAGTACTTC. This chain links TRBV5-5 with TRBJ2-7, with TRBD2 as a possible D gene (5 bases). The CDR3 runs 15 residues. The V end lost 0 bases, the J end lost 0 bases, and 10 bases lay between the germline ends. Germline V gene data show CDR1 as SGHKS and CDR2 as YYEKEE (reference sequence).